This TCR beta chain came from a study of blood T cell repertoires in COVID-19. About the research overall: Samples taken during acute and convalescent COVID-19 were collected in the United States, Italy and Spain. PBMCs, B-cell-depleted T cells, or T cells were the source of the cDNA or gDNA that made up the material.

V dropped 10 bases and J dropped 3; count of bases not matched to a gene: 5. The CDR3 runs 12 residues. Original data processing: Researchers report that nucleated cell counts were estimated from reference gene primer amplification. Only in-frame clones appear in the TCRdb table, and some are missing; sequencing was by immunoSEQ multiplex PCR. D and trimming were read from the DNA, whereas the V and J calls and clone size are those reported in that table. Here the sample spans over 50,000 clones, about 91% being singletons. This TCR came from a man in his fifties with active COVID-19. J is TRBJ2-5 and V is TRBV12-3 or TRBV12-4; TRBD2 aligns across 7 bases. Material: peripheral blood. The CDR3 nucleotides read TGTGCCACCTCTGGGGGGGAAGAGACCCAGTACTTC. Amino acids: CATSGGEETQYF.